This TCR beta chain derives from a study of technical replicates of blood from a handful of donors (dated by TCRdb to about 2017). Between the V and J ends, shortened by 3 bases and 8 bases respectively, the junction contains 20 bases. Including the terminal cysteine and phenylalanine, the CDR3 comprises 16 residues. Kept here is only the CDR3 DNA, which spans 48 bases and is read in frame from base 1. CDR1 and CDR2 are read off the germline V gene as SGHRS and YFSETQ. With respect to this clone: Its antigen remains unidentified. Base qualities are missing; no much larger clone stands one base away.

Library preparation used the immunoSEQ multiplex PCR assay. TCRdb mirrors the immuneACCESS table, restricted to in-frame sequences. Some clones are absent from its copies; in checked studies, under half trace to an unresolved V gene, and the reason for the others is unknown. This sample gives approximately 85,000 clones in total; around 92% of them show up just once. The ten largest clones add up to more than 0.25% of the sample. This clonotype was sampled from a human donor in good health. The chain employs TRBV5-1 and TRBJ1-4; a tentative D match to TRBD1 spans 5 bases. Sequencing used T cells isolated from PBMCs. The nucleotide sequence is TGCGCCAGCAGCTCGACCGGCGGCAGGGTGGGCGAAAAACTGTTTTTT. This gives the protein CASSSTGGRVGEKLFF. The entire variable domain, with the stretches around the CDR3 drawn from the reference TRBV5-1 and TRBJ1-4 proteins, is KAGVTQTPRYLIKTRGQQVTLSCSPISGHRSVSWYQQTPGQGLQFLFEYFSETQRNKGNFPGRFSGRQFSNSRSEMNVSTLELGDSALYLCASSSTGGRVGEKLFFGSGTQLSVL.